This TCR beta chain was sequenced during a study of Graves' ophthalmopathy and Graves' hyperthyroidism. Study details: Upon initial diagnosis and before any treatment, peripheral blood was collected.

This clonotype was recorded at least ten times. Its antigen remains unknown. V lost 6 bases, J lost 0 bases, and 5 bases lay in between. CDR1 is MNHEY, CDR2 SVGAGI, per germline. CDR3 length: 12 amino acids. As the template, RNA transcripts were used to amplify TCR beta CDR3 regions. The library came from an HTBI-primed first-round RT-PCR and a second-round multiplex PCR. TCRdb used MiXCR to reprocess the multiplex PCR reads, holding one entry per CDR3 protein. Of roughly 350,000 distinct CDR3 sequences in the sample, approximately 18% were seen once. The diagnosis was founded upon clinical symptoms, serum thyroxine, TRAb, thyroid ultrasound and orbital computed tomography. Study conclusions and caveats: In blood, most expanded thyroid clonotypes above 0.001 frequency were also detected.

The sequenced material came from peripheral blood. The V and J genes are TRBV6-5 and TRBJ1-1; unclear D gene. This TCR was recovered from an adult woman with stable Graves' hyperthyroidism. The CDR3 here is CASRAVNTEAFF. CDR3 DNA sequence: TGTGCCAGCAGGGCAGTGAACACTGAAGCTTTCTTT.